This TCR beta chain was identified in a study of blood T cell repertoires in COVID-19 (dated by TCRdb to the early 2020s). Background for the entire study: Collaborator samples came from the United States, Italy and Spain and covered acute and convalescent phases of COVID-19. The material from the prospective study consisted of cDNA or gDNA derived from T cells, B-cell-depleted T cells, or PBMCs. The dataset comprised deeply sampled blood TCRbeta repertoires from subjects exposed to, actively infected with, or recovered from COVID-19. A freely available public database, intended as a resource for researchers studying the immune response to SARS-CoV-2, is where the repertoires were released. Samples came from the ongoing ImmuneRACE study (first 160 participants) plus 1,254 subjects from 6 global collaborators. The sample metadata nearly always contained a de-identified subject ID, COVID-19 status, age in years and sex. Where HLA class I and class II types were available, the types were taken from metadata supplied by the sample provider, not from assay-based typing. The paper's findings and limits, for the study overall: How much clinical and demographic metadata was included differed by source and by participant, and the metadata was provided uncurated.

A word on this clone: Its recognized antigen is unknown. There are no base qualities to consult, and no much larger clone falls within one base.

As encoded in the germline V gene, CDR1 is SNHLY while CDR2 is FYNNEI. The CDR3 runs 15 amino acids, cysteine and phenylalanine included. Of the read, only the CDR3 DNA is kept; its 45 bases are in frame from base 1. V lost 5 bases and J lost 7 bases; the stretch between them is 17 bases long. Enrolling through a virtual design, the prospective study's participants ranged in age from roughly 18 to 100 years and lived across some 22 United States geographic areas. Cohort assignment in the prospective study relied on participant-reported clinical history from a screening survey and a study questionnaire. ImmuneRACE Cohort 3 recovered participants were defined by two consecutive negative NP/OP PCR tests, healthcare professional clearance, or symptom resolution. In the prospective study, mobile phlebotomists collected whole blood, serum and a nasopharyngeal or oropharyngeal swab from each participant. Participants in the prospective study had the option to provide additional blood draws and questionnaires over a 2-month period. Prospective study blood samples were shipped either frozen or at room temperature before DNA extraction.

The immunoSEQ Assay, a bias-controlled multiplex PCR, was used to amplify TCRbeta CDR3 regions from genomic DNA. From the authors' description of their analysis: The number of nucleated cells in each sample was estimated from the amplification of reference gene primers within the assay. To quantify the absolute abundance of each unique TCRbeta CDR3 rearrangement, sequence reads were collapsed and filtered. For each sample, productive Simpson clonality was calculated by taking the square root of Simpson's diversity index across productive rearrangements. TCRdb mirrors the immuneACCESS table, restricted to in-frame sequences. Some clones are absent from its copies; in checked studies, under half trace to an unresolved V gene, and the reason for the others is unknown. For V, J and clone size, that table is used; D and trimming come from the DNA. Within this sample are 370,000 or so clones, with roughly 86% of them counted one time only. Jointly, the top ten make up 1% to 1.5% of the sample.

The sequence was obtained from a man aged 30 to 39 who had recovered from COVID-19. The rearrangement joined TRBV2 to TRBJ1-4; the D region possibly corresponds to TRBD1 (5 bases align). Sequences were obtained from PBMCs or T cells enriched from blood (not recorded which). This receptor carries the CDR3 CASSQTAGEGEKLFF. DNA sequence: TGTGCCAGCAGTCAGACAGCGGGGGAGGGTGAAAAACTGTTTTTT.